These 9 T cell receptor beta chains share one sample of origin, sequenced in a study of T-cell reconstitution after alpha-beta-depleted transplantation in children. The library targeted TCRbeta and was prepared with unique molecular identifiers. MiXCR, run by TCRdb on the PCR reads, gives a single entry per CDR3 protein. The sample contains hundreds of thousands of distinct CDR3 sequences, under 15% of which appear only once. The source was PBMCs, collected before TCRalphabeta/CD19-depleted stem cell transplant. The receptors were gathered from a girl aged 2 to 10 with congenital amegakaryocytic thrombocytopenia, due to receive a stem cell transplant.

This clonotype was seen repeatedly, ten times or more. A junction boundary mismatches the germline segment, possibly from a read error. The chain combines TRBV5-1 with TRBJ2-2; D remains unclear. Germline V gives CDR1 SGHRS, CDR2 YFSETQ. The CDR3 covers 13 residues. CDR3 loop: CASSFPNTGELFF. In nucleotides, the CDR3 is TGTGCCAGCAGCTTCCCTAACACCGGGGAGCTGTTTTTT.

At least ten counts were recorded for this clonotype. The CDR3: CSVDHTEAFF. The DNA for the CDR3 is TGCAGCGTTGATCACACTGAAGCTTTCTTT. This chain links TRBV29-1 with TRBJ1-1; no reliable D call. V was pared by 3 bases and J by 3 bases, with 2 bases between. Germline-derived CDR1 and CDR2 are SQVTM and ANQGSEA. CDR3 length: 10 residues.

J is TRBJ1-5 and V is TRBV7-8; TRBD1 matches at 7 bases. Unmatched junction bases numbered 7, after V lost 5 bases and J lost 3 bases. The CDR3 covers 15 residues. CDR1 is SGHVS and CDR2 is FQNEAQ in the germline V gene. The CDR3 bases are TGTGCCAGCAGCCCGACAGGGAGGCCCAATCAGCCCCAGCATTTT. Residues: CASSPTGRPNQPQHF.

At least ten counts were recorded for this clonotype. The chain recombines TRBV12-3 or TRBV12-4 with TRBJ1-5; D uncertain. The CDR3 runs to 16 residues. Trimming removed 3 bases at V and 2 bases at J, with 14 bases between. The CDR3 nucleotides read TGTGCCAGCAGTTTTTGGGGTCCCGACGGCAATCAGCCCCAGCATTTT. Translation gives CASSFWGPDGNQPQHF.

The CDR3 nucleotides are TGCAGTGCTACACAGGGCTTCTCTGGAAACACCATATATTTT. Translating it yields CSATQGFSGNTIYF. The chain couples TRBV20-1 to TRBJ1-3; tentatively, D is TRBD1 (6 bases). Trimming left V 4 bases short and J 0 bases short, with 10 bases between. The CDR3 loop spans 14 amino acids. Germline V CDR1 and CDR2: DFQATT, SNEGSKA (reference sequence).

As regards this clonotype: This sequence may be a read error, since a much larger clone differs from it by one base. This chain connects TRBV9 to TRBJ2-2; weak D call: TRBD2 (6 bases). Germline CDR1 is SGDLS and CDR2 is YYNGEE. The CDR3 is 17 amino acids. The CDR3 spells CASSGPTLGVRGGALFF. The CDR3 DNA is TGTGCCAGCAGCGGACCCACTCTTGGGGTCCGGGGCGGGGCGCTGTTTTTT.

This clonotype was seen many times. V is TRBV7-9 and J is TRBJ1-6; D is perhaps TRBD1 (6 bases). Germline-derived CDR1 and CDR2 are SEHNR and FQNEAQ (reference sequence). The CDR3 totals 15 residues. Trimming cost V 6 bases and J 9 bases, with 18 bases left between them. CDR3 residues: CASSPEWGPSSPLHF. In nucleotides, the CDR3 is TGTGCCAGCAGTCCCGAATGGGGGCCCAGTTCACCCCTCCACTTT.

This clonotype was seen a few times. This sequence joins TRBV12-3 or TRBV12-4 and TRBJ2-5; a possible D gene is TRBD2 (5 bases). This CDR3 has 15 residues. V was clipped by 1 base and J by 2 bases, with 11 bases between them. The CDR3 DNA reads as TGTGCCAGCAGTTTAGGGCGGAGAGGGCAAGAGACCCAGTACTTC. Its protein is CASSLGRRGQETQYF.

This clonotype has at least ten counts. The chain couples TRBV20-1 to TRBJ2-2; 7 positions match TRBD2. The CDR3 totals 14 residues. Looked up from germline, CDR1 is DFQATT and CDR2 is SNEGSKA (reference sequence). With V trimmed by 6 bases and J by 8 bases, 12 bases remained unmatched. The CDR3 bases are TGCAGTGCGGGAAGCGGGACCCCTAAGGGGGAGCTGTTTTTT. This gives the protein CSAGSGTPKGELFF.